This T cell receptor beta chain is from a study of cytomegalovirus exposure and HLA in healthy donors (TCRdb year 2017). For the wider study: In an earlier analysis of fewer than 750 of the donors, 250 to 350 Gb of sequence data and 100 million or so unique TCR beta sequences from 150 million to 200 million T cells were reported. Roughly 320 gigabases of sequencing data and tens of millions of unique TCR sequences made up an early release that covered nearly 650 HLA-typed donors. The genetic ancestry cluster associated with self-reported Caucasian donors included over 65% of the 398 genotyped donors. The study aimed to test whether cataloging public T cell receptors could reveal signatures of past pathogen exposure. The study profiled the T cell repertoires of 500 to 800 subjects by immunosequencing and related them to cytomegalovirus serostatus. A separate validation cohort of roughly 130 different subjects was used in addition to the 666-subject first cohort. To predict cytomegalovirus infection status, the study combined high-throughput TCR immunosequencing, statistical association of individual TCRs with disease status, and machine learning. To study patterns of TCR occurrence, a later analysis re-analyzed previously published TCR beta repertoires from 700 or so donors and added high-resolution HLA genotyping. In the later analysis, no new phenotypic data were used to find candidate immune exposures; instead, reliance was placed on TCR beta sequences and their occurrence across donors. An earlier analysis of 587 of the donors applied high-throughput TCR beta sequencing to assess whether each TCR beta V gene segment acted as functional or pseudogenic. Donor age, sex, ethnicity and CMV serostatus were collected together with the repertoire data. Genome-wide SNP genotypes for about 65% of the 666 donors were used in a later genetic analysis, which treated that subset as a discovery cohort. All discovery cohort repertoires had been generated on a single sequencing platform. HLA typing included class I and class II loci at four-digit resolution. Typing coverage varied by locus: roughly 620-640 donors for A, B, C, DRB1 and DQB1; around 560 for DQA1; about 570 for DPA1; under 490 for DPB1. Because of strong linkage in the cohort, five DR-DQ haplotypes were treated as single units for association and clustering. Across under 500 genotyped donors of the cohort, an average of about 240,000 unique TCR beta nucleotide sequences per donor were sequenced, and 15% to 20% of those sequences were non-productive.

To prepare the library, the immunoSEQ multiplex PCR assay was applied. The multiplex PCR relied on a mix of 60 forward primers for TCR Vbeta segments and 13 reverse primers for TCR Jbeta segments. A multiplex PCR assay on genomic DNA amplified the CDR3 region of rearranged TCR beta genes. The Illumina HiSeq System was used to sequence the amplified TCR beta libraries as 87-base-pair reads. Per the source publication's procedure: In a later analysis, 80 million or so unique TCR beta chains were counted across the approximately 640 repertoires, and around 11 million of these chains were shared by at least two donors. A nearest-neighbor algorithm error-corrected the raw reads and collapsed the reads into unique sequences, merging closely related sequences to remove PCR and sequencing errors. To assign V, D and J gene segments, CDR3 sequences were aligned to IMGT reference sequences. For a sequence to be retained, a match of at least six nucleotides was required to both a V gene segment and a J gene segment. A rearrangement counted as productive if the CDR3 had no stop codons and remained in frame with V and J, and every other rearrangement counted as non-productive. CDR3 was defined by IMGT convention, running from the second conserved V-encoded cysteine to the conserved J-encoded phenylalanine. In an earlier analysis of approximately 500 of the donors, sequences lacking an unambiguous match to a single V gene segment were excluded. In an earlier analysis of approximately 590 of the donors, V segments were called functional above 56.7% productive rearrangements and were called segregating when the between-donor standard deviation exceeded 5%. A statistical classification framework was developed to diagnose cytomegalovirus status using the catalog of TCR beta chain sequences. In a later analysis, TCR nucleotide sequences were compared against IMGT/GENE-DB human TR gene sequences so that V and J genes could be assigned. Using the TCRdist pipeline, a later analysis assigned CDR3 sequences along with most-parsimonious VDJ recombination scenarios. A later analysis defined each TCR beta chain by its CDR3 amino acid sequence plus V-gene family, and excluded reads lacking a unique V-gene family. In a later analysis, 450 to 600 highly shared, low-generation-probability nucleotide sequences were removed to address suspected cross-contamination and a sequencing artifact. In a later analysis, a clonal expansion index for each public chain was calculated from normalized within-repertoire ranks of inferred template counts. In a later analysis, generation probabilities were computed using a VDJ recombination model fitted to out-of-frame rearrangements, and the results were checked against IGoR. Hypergeometric tests were used in a later analysis to score TCR-TCR, TCR-HLA and TCR-CMV co-occurrence, with a repertoire-size bias correction applied to the TCR pairs. A later analysis estimated false discovery rates by permuting HLA or CMV assignments 20 times. A later analysis grouped co-occurring TCRs with DBSCAN, adding TCRdist sequence similarity when clustering within HLA-allele-positive subsets. Co-occurrence clustering excluded repertoires with fewer than 30,000 or more than 120,000 public chains, plus five with anomalous nucleotide sharing. TCRdb re-hosts the immuneACCESS table, in-frame sequences only. Its copies lack some clones; in the studies checked, an unresolved V gene accounts for under half of them, and the cause for the rest is not known. V and J calls and clone size follow that table, whereas D and trimming were derived from the DNA. The table for this sample lists 70,000 to 80,000 clones. 2.5% to 3% of the sample is in the top ten clones.

Looking up the germline V gene yields CDR1 SGHDT and CDR2 YYEEEE. V is trimmed back by 2 bases and J by 5 bases, and the junction contains 2 bases that no gene match accounts for. From cysteine to phenylalanine, the CDR3 is 14 amino acids long. Of the read, only the CDR3 DNA is kept; its 42 bases are in frame from base 1. Points on this clone: Its specific antigen is unknown.

In total, roughly 670 healthy bone marrow donors made up the cohort. All cohort members were sampled while nominally healthy, although unrecorded immune exposures were likely present. The donor tested CMV seronegative, placing the donor among the 350 to 400 seronegative members of the cohort. Every donor gave a peripheral blood sample, and the peripheral blood mononuclear cells from that sample were used for TCR beta sequencing. The Qiagen DNeasy Blood Extraction Kit was used to extract genomic DNA from the blood cell samples. The paper as a whole reports these results and caveats: Because HLA typing was unavailable for some donors at each locus, only the typed subset was used in association tests. In a later genetic analysis, a missense DCLRE1C variant was associated with V-gene and J-gene trimming of TCR beta chains, and the association was replicated in an independent cohort. A total of roughly 160 TCR beta chains were listed by the study as associated with cytomegalovirus. In a later analysis, HLA-associated TCR beta chains showed more clonal expansion and lower generation probabilities than non-associated chains that were equally common. The 87-base-pair reads could not distinguish some IMGT-functional V segments, including TRBV6-2 and TRBV6-3, so those segments were excluded. In a later genetic analysis, fewer N-insertions in productive TCRs were reported among donors in an Asian-associated ancestry cluster than the roughly 700-donor mean. A later analysis found that most CMV-associated TCR beta chains appeared HLA-restricted, with HLA associations seemingly driven largely by CMV exposure. Broadly in line with IMGT annotations, most TCR beta V segments showed up in productive rearrangements about 87% or about 30% of the time in an earlier analysis of approximately 600 of the donors. Because counts were too low, under 20 rarely observed V segments, including chromosome 9 orphons, were left out of the earlier analysis of some 600 of the donors. In a later analysis, the rate of TCR association differed among HLA loci, with DRB1 alleles having the most associated TCRs and HLA-C alleles having the fewest. At a false discovery rate of 0.05, a later analysis linked roughly 17,000 TCR beta sequences to specific HLA alleles. Assigning TCR associations to individual alleles was difficult when HLA alleles, especially DR and DQ, strongly co-occurred. A further reported finding was that TCR beta sequences accurately predicted the HLA-A and HLA-B alleles for most subjects in the first cohort. The cohort was sequenced for TCR beta chains only, and without alpha or paired-chain data the features that could be detected were limited. Correlated functional status among segregating V segments might be attributable to linkage disequilibrium, but an unknown experimental factor could not be ruled out. The authors suggested that the approach could potentially be extended to other disease states and immunological phenotypes. Three of the identified cytomegalovirus-associated TCR beta chains were confirmed in vitro to be specific for cytomegalovirus antigens. According to a later analysis, parvovirus B19, influenza, CMV and Epstein-Barr virus appeared linked to several top co-occurrence clusters. For the cohort, immune exposure information was limited to CMV serostatus. A cluster of highly shared sequence variants was judged likely to be a technical artifact of the sequencing pipeline. Sequencing depth was assumed to be roughly uniform across donors in the presence/absence analyses, though that assumption may not hold. Most TCR sequences were observed very rarely across donors, whereas some public TCRs were present in many individuals. The classifier was reported to diagnose cytomegalovirus status with high specificity and sensitivity in both the original and validation cohorts.

Sequencing input: PBMCs. The receptor was isolated from a man in his forties in good health and CMV-seronegative. The V and J segments used are TRBV5-6 and TRBJ1-5; the junction holds 9 bases that match TRBD1. The sequenced DNA: TGTGCCAGCAGCTTACAGGGGGCCCATCAGCCCCAGCATTTT. It is translated as CASSLQGAHQPQHF. The reference TRBV5-6 and TRBJ1-5 proteins fill in what lies around the CDR3, so the full variable domain reads DAGVTQSPTHLIKTRGQQVTLRCSPKSGHDTVSWYQQALGQGPQFIFQYYEEEERQRGNFPDRFSGHQFPNYSSELNVNALLLGDSALYLCASSLQGAHQPQHFGDGTRLSIL.